A single sample is the source of the 29 T cell receptor beta chains below, sequenced in a study of T cells in severe cutaneous drug reactions. Carbamazepine had induced Stevens-Johnson syndrome or toxic epidermal necrolysis in the sequenced donors. TCR subtype-specific primers in iRepertoire multiplex PCR prepared libraries for bulk and single-cell sequencing. One entry per CDR3 protein, without DNA, is what TCRdb gives after re-calling the multiplex PCR reads. The table gives just over 20,000 distinct CDR3 sequences; the top ten clones make up 6.5% to 8% of it. The sample taken for sequencing was PBMCs. All receptors come from a human donor with toxic epidermal necrolysis, a severe cutaneous drug reaction.

The chain combines TRBV28 with TRBJ2-6; TCRdb designates TRBD2, a call that cannot be tested without DNA. Germline CDR1 and CDR2: MDHEN and SYDVKM. This CDR3 contains 20 residues. This CDR3 reads CASSWGLAARSPSGANVLTF.

V gene TRBV7-3 combines with J gene TRBJ2-1. The CDR3 has 13 amino acids. CDR1 SGHTA and CDR2 FQGTGA come from the germline V gene. The CDR3 reads CASSLAGSNEQFF.

Considering frequency, this clonotype is medium-sized. The chain joins TRBV2 to TRBJ1-1; TCRdb returns TRBD1, unconfirmable since there is no DNA. The length of the CDR3 is 15 residues. Germline lookup yields CDR1 SNHLY and CDR2 FYNNEI. The CDR3 reads CASSDGAGGITEAFF. Full variable domain (outside the CDR3, taken from reference TRBV2 and TRBJ1-1): EPEVTQTPSHQVTQMGQEVILRCVPISNHLYFYWYRQILGQKVEFLVSFYNNEISEKSEIFDDQFSVERPDGSNFTLKIRSTKLEDSAMYFCASSDGAGGITEAFFGQGTRLTVV.

The chain couples TRBV6-1 to TRBJ1-1; lacking DNA, the TRBD1 call made by TCRdb goes unchecked. In germline, CDR1 is MNHNS, CDR2 SASEGT. The CDR3 consists of 16 residues. CDR3 sequence reads: CASSERRGVGNTEAFF.

This chain connects TRBV29-1 to TRBJ2-1; the TCRdb D gene call, TRBD1, has no DNA to confirm it. CDR1 SQVTM and CDR2 ANQGSEA come from the germline V gene. The CDR3 has 12 residues. This CDR3 is CSAGTAYNEQFF.

The gene calls are TRBV18 and TRBJ1-4. This CDR3 contains 15 residues. The germline V gene encodes CDR1 KGHSH and CDR2 LQKENI. The CDR3 region is CASSPQGATNEKLFF.

This CDR3 is CASSQDEGVNSPLHF. This chain links TRBV4-2 with TRBJ1-6. Germline V gene sequence: CDR1 LGHNA, CDR2 YNFKEQ. The length of the CDR3 is 15 residues.

V gene TRBV12-3 or TRBV12-4 combines with J gene TRBJ1-2. The CDR3 contains 14 residues. CDR3 protein: CASSLSSWDRGYTF.

The chain has TRBV5-4 and TRBJ2-3. The CDR3 loop spans 14 amino acids. Germline CDR1 SGHNT, CDR2 YYREEE (reference sequence). CDR3: CASSIFGRRDTQYF.

V is TRBV7-9 and J is TRBJ2-1; lacking DNA, the TRBD2 call made by TCRdb goes unchecked. The CDR3 contains 14 residues. The germline gives CDR1 SEHNR, CDR2 FQNEAQ (reference sequence). The CDR3 is CASSLAGGPFGQFF.

Considering frequency, this clonotype is medium-sized. The chain couples TRBV30 to TRBJ1-1; TCRdb's D gene call, TRBD1, goes unchecked for lack of DNA. The CDR3 length is 14 residues. Per germline, CDR1 GTSNPN and CDR2 SVGIG (reference sequence). CDR3 sequence reads: CAWRTGTPNTEAFF. The variable domain in full, with the rest retrieved from reference TRBV30 and TRBJ1-1, is SQTIHQWPATLVQPVGSPLSLECTVEGTSNPNLYWYRQAAGRGLQLLFYSVGIGQISSEVPQNLSASRPQDRQFILSSKKLLLSDSGFYLCAWRTGTPNTEAFFGQGTRLTVV.

This chain joins TRBV11-2 and TRBJ1-6. The germline gives CDR1 SGHAT, CDR2 FQNNGV. The CDR3 has 13 residues. CDR3 in amino acids: CASSPDTNSPLHF.

This chain joins TRBV29-1 and TRBJ2-1; TCRdb calls TRBD2, which cannot be checked without DNA. This CDR3 has 16 residues. The germline V gene encodes CDR1 SQVTM and CDR2 ANQGSEA. The CDR3 is CSAPSGLAAPYNEQFF.

The chain employs TRBV19 and TRBJ2-7; TCRdb's D call of TRBD1 is untestable without DNA. The CDR3 sequence is 14 residues long. Germline CDR1 is LNHDA and CDR2 is SQIVND (reference sequence). The CDR3 reads CASSMTGGIYEQYF.

The rearrangement uses TRBV27 and TRBJ2-7; TCRdb indicates TRBD1, and absent DNA this call remains unverified. The CDR3 extends over 15 amino acids. The germline CDR1 and CDR2 sequences are MNHEY and SMNVEV (reference sequence). CDR3 loop: CASSSLGGSSYEQYF.

This sequence joins TRBV7-2 and TRBJ1-5; with no DNA, the TCRdb D assignment of TRBD1 cannot be verified. Germline V lookup: CDR1 SGHTA, CDR2 FQGNSA. The CDR3 contains 14 residues. CDR3 loop: CASSPPGPNQPQHF.

The V gene is TRBV4-1, the J gene TRBJ2-7. The CDR3 has 14 amino acids. CDR1 MGHRA and CDR2 YSYEKL come from the germline V gene. The CDR3 spells CASSLRDASYEQYF.

CDR3 sequence: CASCVGGGEQFF. V and J are TRBV28 and TRBJ2-1; the D call from TCRdb, TRBD2, cannot be confirmed without DNA. The CDR3 loop spans 12 amino acids. Germline V gene data show CDR1 as MDHEN and CDR2 as SYDVKM.

The gene calls are TRBV29-1 and TRBJ2-3; the TCRdb call, TRBD2, lacks DNA for checking. Germline V CDR1 and CDR2: SQVTM, ANQGSEA. This CDR3 is built from 16 residues. The CDR3 protein is CSVEDWTSGSKDTQYF.

This clonotype registers medium-sized by frequency. The J gene is TRBJ2-5, the V gene TRBV6-5; TCRdb indicates TRBD2, and absent DNA this call remains unverified. The CDR3 sequence is 18 residues long. Germline assignment: CDR1 MNHEY and CDR2 SVGAGI. The CDR3 reads CASSYWRGPGLDQETQYF.

In terms of frequency, this clonotype is medium-sized (0.01 to 0.1%). The chain uses TRBV6-1 and TRBJ1-2. Germline CDR1 is MNHNS and CDR2 is SASEGT. This CDR3 region has 16 residues. CDR3: CASSEGTTGGLYGYTF.

The genes are TRBV7-9 and TRBJ1-2. Germline V CDR1 and CDR2: SEHNR, FQNEAQ (reference sequence). The CDR3 loop spans 12 amino acids. The CDR3 loop reads CASSLSNRGYTF. Combining the CDR3 with reference TRBV7-9 and TRBJ1-2 gives the whole variable domain DTGVSQNPRHKITKRGQNVTFRCDPISEHNRLYWYRQTLGQGPEFLTYFQNEAQLEKSRLLSDRFSAERPKGSFSTLEIQRTEQGDSAMYLCASSLSNRGYTFGSGTRLTVV.

The rearrangement joins TRBV5-1 to TRBJ2-1; TCRdb lists TRBD2, though no DNA is available to test this call. CDR1 SGHRS and CDR2 YFSETQ come from the germline V gene. This CDR3 comprises 13 residues. CDR3 sequence: CASSPQGGDEQFF. The complete variable domain, with remaining parts taken from reference TRBV5-1 and TRBJ2-1, reads KAGVTQTPRYLIKTRGQQVTLSCSPISGHRSVSWYQQTPGQGLQFLFEYFSETQRNKGNFPGRFSGRQFSNSRSEMNVSTLELGDSALYLCASSPQGGDEQFFGPGTRLTVL.

The chain employs TRBV29-1 and TRBJ2-7; the TCRdb D gene call, TRBD1, has no DNA to confirm it. Germline CDR1 SQVTM, CDR2 ANQGSEA. The CDR3 length is 14 residues. The CDR3 is CSVTPGPLGNEQYF.

The CDR3 protein is CASRVHRGLNTEAFF. The chain joins TRBV28 to TRBJ1-1; TCRdb's D call of TRBD1 is untestable without DNA. CDR1 MDHEN and CDR2 SYDVKM come from the germline V gene. The CDR3 extends over 15 amino acids.

Here the CDR3 reads CASSLERGAFGYEQYF. This chain links TRBV13 with TRBJ2-7; the D call of TRBD2 rests on TCRdb alone, since no DNA is present to check it. Germline CDR1 and CDR2: PRHDT and FYEKMQ (reference sequence). This CDR3 has 16 amino acids.

This sequence joins TRBV19 and TRBJ2-1. The CDR3 extends over 15 amino acids. CDR1 and CDR2 from the germline V gene are LNHDA and SQIVND (reference sequence). The CDR3 reads CASSIWGGSYNEQFF.

The V and J genes are TRBV11-2 and TRBJ1-1; TCRdb returns TRBD1, unconfirmable since there is no DNA. The CDR3 sequence is 17 residues long. Looked up from germline, CDR1 is SGHAT and CDR2 is FQNNGV. CDR3 in amino acids: CASSPQGQGLPNTEAFF.

V gene TRBV9 combines with J gene TRBJ2-3; TCRdb reports TRBD1, a call that lacks DNA to check it against. Germline V gene data show CDR1 as SGDLS and CDR2 as YYNGEE. CDR3 length: 18 residues. This CDR3 reads CASSAWAALRGHTDTQYF.